This T cell receptor beta chain was profiled in a study of Graves' ophthalmopathy and Graves' hyperthyroidism. The CDR3 extends over 16 amino acids. Trimming pared 4 bases from V and 4 bases from J, leaving 20 bases between. Germline V gene data show CDR1 as SGHAT and CDR2 as FQNNGV. Amplifying from RNA transcripts, the study obtained TCR beta CDR3 regions. A first-round RT-PCR used HTBI primers, followed by a second-round multiplex PCR. From the multiplex PCR reads, TCRdb called clonotypes with MiXCR, one entry per CDR3 protein. Here the sample spans some 15,000 distinct CDR3 sequences, roughly 50% being singletons. General observations from the study: It was with 65% to 71% sensitivity and approximately 72% specificity that the model predicted ophthalmopathy progression.

The sample holds a few counts of this clonotype. Antigen specificity is unknown. Ophthalmopathy in the donors was of moderate-to-severe activity, with CAS ≥3, NOSPECS ≥4 and duration under 3 months. This chain links TRBV11-2 with TRBJ2-7, with D uncertain. This TCR was sampled from a woman in her 30s with Graves' ophthalmopathy. Sequencing input: peripheral blood. In nucleotides, the CDR3 is TGTGCCAGCAGCTCCCAGAGGCCCCCGCGGTGGTACGAGCAGTACTTC. Its translation is CASSSQRPPRWYEQYF.